Following are 8 T cell receptor beta chains from one sample sequenced in a study of blood T cell repertoires in COVID-19. Sequencing used immunoSEQ multiplex PCR; TCRdb keeps in-frame clones, though not all of them. This table holds around 200,000 clones, nearly 90% found once. Sequencing was performed on peripheral blood. All receptors derive from a man aged 50-60 years with acute or convalescent COVID-19.

V usage is TRBV29-1 and J usage is TRBJ1-2; D is unresolved. This CDR3 is built from 11 residues. From germline, CDR1 is SQVTM and CDR2 ANQGSEA. Trimming removed 5 bases at V and 1 base at J, with 5 bases between. The CDR3 spells CSVKLNYGYTF. Written as DNA, the CDR3 is TGCAGCGTTAAGCTTAACTATGGCTACACCTTC.

The genes are TRBV5-1 and TRBJ2-7; 7 bases align to TRBD2. Germline-derived CDR1 and CDR2 are SGHRS and YFSETQ. Trimming cost V 2 bases and J 6 bases; bases outside gene matches: 5. The CDR3 spans 13 residues. CDR3 DNA: TGCGCCAGCAGCTTCGGGGAGGGATCCGAGCAGTACTTC. This codes for CASSFGEGSEQYF.

This clone has just one count. The V and J genes are TRBV27 and TRBJ2-1, with 16 bases fitting TRBD2. The ends lost 5 bases at V and 4 bases at J; junction bases unmatched: 11. Germline V gives CDR1 MNHEY, CDR2 SMNVEV (reference sequence). The CDR3 extends over 19 amino acids. CDR3 region: CASSNPSGTSGRGYNEQFF. The CDR3 DNA follows: TGTGCCAGCAGTAACCCCTCAGGGACTAGCGGGAGGGGGTACAATGAGCAGTTCTTC.

The chain carries TRBV5-4 and TRBJ2-2; no clear D. The germline CDR1 and CDR2 sequences are SGHNT and YYREEE (reference sequence). The CDR3 has 12 residues. The V and J ends lost 4 bases and 1 base respectively, with 2 bases between them. The CDR3 sequence: CASSQNTGELFF. For the CDR3, the DNA is TGTGCCAGCAGCCAGAACACCGGGGAGCTGTTTTTT.

V and J are TRBV5-1 and TRBJ2-1; D might be TRBD2 (5 bases). The germline V gene has CDR1 SGHRS and CDR2 YFSETQ. The CDR3 sequence is 15 residues long. The V end was cut by 1 base, the J end by 0 bases, with 8 bases between. CDR3 sequence reads: CASSLTGSSYNEQFF. The DNA for the CDR3 is TGCGCCAGCAGCTTGACGGGGAGCTCCTACAATGAGCAGTTCTTC.

V and J are TRBV10-1 and TRBJ2-3; 9 positions agree with TRBD2. The J segment lost 4 bases and the V segment lost 6 bases, leaving 8 bases of the junction unmatched. The CDR3 is made up of 15 amino acids. Germline values: CDR1 WNHNN, CDR2 SYGVQD (reference sequence). CDR3 in amino acids: CASRSSGSEADTQYF. CDR3 nucleotides: TGCGCCAGCAGGAGTAGCGGGAGTGAGGCAGATACGCAGTATTTT.

The chain uses TRBV12-3 or TRBV12-4 and TRBJ2-7; D is perhaps TRBD2 (5 bases). V lost 5 bases and J lost 6, with 11 bases in between. There are 12 residues in the CDR3. Here the CDR3 reads CASSGDYGEQYF. In nucleotides, the CDR3 is TGTGCCAGCAGTGGAGACTATGGCGAGCAGTACTTC.

V and J are TRBV19 and TRBJ2-2, with TRBD2 identical over 16 bases. Germline V CDR1 and CDR2: LNHDA, SQIVND (reference sequence). V shed 7 bases, J shed 5 bases, and the junction held 19 bases outside the gene matches. The CDR3 covers 21 residues. The CDR3 DNA reads TGTGCCAGTATCTCAAAGACGCCGGGACTAGCGGGAGGGTCCTTAACCGGGGAGCTGTTTTTT. It yields the protein CASISKTPGLAGGSLTGELFF.